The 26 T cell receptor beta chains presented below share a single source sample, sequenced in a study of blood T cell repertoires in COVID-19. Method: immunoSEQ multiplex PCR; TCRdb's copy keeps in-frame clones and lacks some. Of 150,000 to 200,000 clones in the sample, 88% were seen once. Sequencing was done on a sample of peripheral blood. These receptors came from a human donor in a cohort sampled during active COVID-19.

The CDR3 loop is CASSPPSALAVYQETQYF. In DNA form, the CDR3 reads TGTGCCAGCAGCCCCCCCTCGGCCCTAGCGGTATACCAAGAGACCCAGTACTTC. V and J are TRBV6-2 or TRBV6-3 and TRBJ2-5; 7 nucleotides align to TRBD2. V shed 6 bases, J shed 0 bases, and the junction held 16 bases outside the gene matches. This CDR3 spans 18 amino acids. In germline, CDR1 is MNHEY, CDR2 SVGEGT.

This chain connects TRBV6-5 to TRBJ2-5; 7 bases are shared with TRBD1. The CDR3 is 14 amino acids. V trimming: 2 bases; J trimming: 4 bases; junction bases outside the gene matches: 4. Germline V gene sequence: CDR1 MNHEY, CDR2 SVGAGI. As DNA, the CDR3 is TGTGCCAGCAGTTACACCAGACAGGGAGAGACCCAGTACTTC. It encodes CASSYTRQGETQYF.

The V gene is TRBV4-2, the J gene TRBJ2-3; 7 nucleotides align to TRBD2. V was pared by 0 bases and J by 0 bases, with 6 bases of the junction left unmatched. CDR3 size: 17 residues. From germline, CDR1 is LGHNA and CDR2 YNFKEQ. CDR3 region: CASSQEGSGASTDTQYF. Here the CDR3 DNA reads TGTGCCAGCAGCCAAGAGGGAAGCGGGGCTAGCACAGATACGCAGTATTTT.

The CDR3 region has the DNA TGTGCCAGCAGTTACCCAGGGAATGGCGAGCAGTACTTC. Translating gives CASSYPGNGEQYF. The chain links TRBV6-2 or TRBV6-3 to TRBJ2-7, with D possibly being TRBD1 (5 bases). V was shortened by 2 bases and J by 6 bases, with 11 bases between the two germline ends. CDR1 is MNHEY, CDR2 SVGEGT, per germline. The CDR3 is 13 amino acids.

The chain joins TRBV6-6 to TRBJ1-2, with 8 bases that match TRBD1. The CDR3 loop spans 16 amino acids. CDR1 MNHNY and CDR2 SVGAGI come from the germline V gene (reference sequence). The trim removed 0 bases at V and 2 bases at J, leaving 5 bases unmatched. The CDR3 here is CASSYSTGVRNYGYTF. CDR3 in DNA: TGTGCCAGCAGTTACTCGACAGGGGTTAGGAACTATGGCTACACCTTC.

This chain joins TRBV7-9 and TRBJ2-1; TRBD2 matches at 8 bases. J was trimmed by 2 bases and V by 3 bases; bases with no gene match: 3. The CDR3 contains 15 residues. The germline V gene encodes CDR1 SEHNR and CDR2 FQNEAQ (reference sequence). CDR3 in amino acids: CASSLVAGTYNEQFF. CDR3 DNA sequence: TGTGCCAGCAGCTTGGTAGCGGGGACCTACAATGAGCAGTTCTTC.

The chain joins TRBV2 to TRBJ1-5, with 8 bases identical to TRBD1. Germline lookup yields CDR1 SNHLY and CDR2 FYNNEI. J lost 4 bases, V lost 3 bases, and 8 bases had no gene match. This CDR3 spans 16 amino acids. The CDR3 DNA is TGTGCCAGCAGTGACCCTCAGGGGGCCGGGAATCAGCCCCAGCATTTT. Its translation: CASSDPQGAGNQPQHF.

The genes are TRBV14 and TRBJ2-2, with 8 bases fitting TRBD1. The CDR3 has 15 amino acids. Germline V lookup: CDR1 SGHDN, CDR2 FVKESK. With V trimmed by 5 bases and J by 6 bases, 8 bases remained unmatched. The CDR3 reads CASSYRTGYAGELFF. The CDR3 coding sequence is TGTGCCAGCAGCTACCGGACAGGGTATGCCGGGGAGCTGTTTTTT.

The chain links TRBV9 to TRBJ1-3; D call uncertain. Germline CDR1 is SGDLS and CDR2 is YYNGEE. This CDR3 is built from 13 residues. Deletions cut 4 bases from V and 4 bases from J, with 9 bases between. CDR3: CASSPPRGNTIYF. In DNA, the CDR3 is TGTGCCAGCAGCCCCCCCAGAGGAAACACCATATATTTT. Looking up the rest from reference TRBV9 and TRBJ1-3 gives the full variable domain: DSGVTQTPKHLITATGQRVTLRCSPRSGDLSVYWYQQSLDQGLQFLIQYYNGEERAKGNILERFSAQQFPDLHSELNLSSLELGDSALYFCASSPPRGNTIYFGEGSWLTVV.

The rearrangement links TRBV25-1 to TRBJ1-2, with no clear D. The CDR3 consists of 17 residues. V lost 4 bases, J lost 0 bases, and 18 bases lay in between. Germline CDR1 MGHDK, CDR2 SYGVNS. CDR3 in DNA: TGTGCCAGCAGTGGCTCCACTGGGCAGAGCACTAACTATGGCTACACCTTC. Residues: CASSGSTGQSTNYGYTF.

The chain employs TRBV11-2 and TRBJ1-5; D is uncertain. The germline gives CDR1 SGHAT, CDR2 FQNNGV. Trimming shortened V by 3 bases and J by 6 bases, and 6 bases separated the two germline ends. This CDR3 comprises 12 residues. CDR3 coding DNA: TGTGCCAGCAGCTTTTACGGTCAGCCCCAGCATTTT. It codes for CASSFYGQPQHF.

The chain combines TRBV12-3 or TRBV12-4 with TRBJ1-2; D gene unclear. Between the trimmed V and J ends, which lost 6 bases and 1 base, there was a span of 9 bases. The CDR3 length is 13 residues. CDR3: CASSRSFNYGYTF. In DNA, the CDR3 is TGTGCCAGCAGCCGGAGCTTTAACTATGGCTACACCTTC.

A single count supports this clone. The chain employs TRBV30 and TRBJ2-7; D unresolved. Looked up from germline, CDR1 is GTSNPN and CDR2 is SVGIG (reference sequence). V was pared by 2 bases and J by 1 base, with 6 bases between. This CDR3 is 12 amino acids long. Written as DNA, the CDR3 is TGTGCCTGGAGTAGTAGATCCTACGAGCAGTACTTC. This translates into CAWSSRSYEQYF. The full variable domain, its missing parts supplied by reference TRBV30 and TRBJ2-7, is SQTIHQWPATLVQPVGSPLSLECTVEGTSNPNLYWYRQAAGRGLQLLFYSVGIGQISSEVPQNLSASRPQDRQFILSSKKLLLSDSGFYLCAWSSRSYEQYFGPGTRLTVT.

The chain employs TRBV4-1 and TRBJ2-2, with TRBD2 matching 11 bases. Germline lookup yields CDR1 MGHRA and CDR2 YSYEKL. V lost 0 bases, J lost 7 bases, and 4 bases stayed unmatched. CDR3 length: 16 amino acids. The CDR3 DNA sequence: TGCGCCAGCAGCCAAGAAAGGACTAGCGGGCGCGGGGAGCTGTTTTTT. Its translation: CASSQERTSGRGELFF.

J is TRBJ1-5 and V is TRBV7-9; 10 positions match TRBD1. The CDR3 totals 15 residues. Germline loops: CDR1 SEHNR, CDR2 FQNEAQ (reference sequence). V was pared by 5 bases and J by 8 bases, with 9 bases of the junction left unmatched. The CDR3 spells CASSQGQGSSEPQHF. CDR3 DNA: TGTGCCAGCAGCCAGGGACAGGGGTCATCGGAGCCCCAGCATTTT.

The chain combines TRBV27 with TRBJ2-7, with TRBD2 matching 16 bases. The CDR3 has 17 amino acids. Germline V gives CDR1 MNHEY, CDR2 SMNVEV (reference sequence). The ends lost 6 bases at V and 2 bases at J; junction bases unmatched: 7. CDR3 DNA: TGTGCCAGCAGGCCCGGGACTAGCGGGAGGGTTACCTACGAGCAGTACTTC. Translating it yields CASRPGTSGRVTYEQYF.

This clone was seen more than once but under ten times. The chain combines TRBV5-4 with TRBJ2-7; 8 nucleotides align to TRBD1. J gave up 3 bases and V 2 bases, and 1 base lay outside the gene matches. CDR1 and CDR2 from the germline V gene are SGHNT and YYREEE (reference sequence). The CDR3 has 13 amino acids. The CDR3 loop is CASSLQGGYEQYF. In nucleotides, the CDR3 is TGTGCCAGCAGCTTACAGGGGGGCTACGAGCAGTACTTC.

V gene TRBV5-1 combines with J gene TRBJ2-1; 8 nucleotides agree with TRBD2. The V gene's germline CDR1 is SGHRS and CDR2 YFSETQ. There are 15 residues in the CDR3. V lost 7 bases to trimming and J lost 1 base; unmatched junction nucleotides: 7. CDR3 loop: CASGTSGGSYNEQFF. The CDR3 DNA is TGCGCCAGCGGCACTAGCGGTGGATCCTACAATGAGCAGTTCTTC.

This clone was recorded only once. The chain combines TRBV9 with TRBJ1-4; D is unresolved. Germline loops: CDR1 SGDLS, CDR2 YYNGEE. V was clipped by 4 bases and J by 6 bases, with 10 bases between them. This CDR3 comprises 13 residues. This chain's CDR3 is CASSPTPHEKLFF. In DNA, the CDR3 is TGTGCCAGCAGCCCCACTCCCCATGAAAAACTGTTTTTT.

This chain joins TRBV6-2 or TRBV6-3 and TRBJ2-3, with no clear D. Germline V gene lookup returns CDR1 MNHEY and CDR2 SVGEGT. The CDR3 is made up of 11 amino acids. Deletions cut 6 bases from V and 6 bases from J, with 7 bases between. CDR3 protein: CASSHLDTQYF. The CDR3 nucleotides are TGTGCCAGCAGCCACTTGGATACGCAGTATTTT.

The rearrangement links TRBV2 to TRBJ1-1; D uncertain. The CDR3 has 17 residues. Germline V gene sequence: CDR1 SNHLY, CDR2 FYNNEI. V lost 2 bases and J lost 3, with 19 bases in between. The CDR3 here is CASSERRWGSGYTEAFF. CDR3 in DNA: TGTGCCAGCAGTGAAAGGAGGTGGGGATCGGGGTACACTGAAGCTTTCTTT.

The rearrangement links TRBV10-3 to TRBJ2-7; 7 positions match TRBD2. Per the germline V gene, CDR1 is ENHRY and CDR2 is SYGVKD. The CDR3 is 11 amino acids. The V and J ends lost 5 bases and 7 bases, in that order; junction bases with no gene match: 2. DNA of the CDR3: TGTGCCATCAGTCTTAGCGGGGAGCAGTACTTC. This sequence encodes CAISLSGEQYF.

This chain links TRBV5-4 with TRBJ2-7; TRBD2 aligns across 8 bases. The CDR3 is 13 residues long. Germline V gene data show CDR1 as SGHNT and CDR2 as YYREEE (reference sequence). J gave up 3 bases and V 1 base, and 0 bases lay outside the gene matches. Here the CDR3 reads CASSLSGGYEQYF. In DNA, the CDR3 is TGTGCCAGCAGCTTGAGCGGGGGCTACGAGCAGTACTTC. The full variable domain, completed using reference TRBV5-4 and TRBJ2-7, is ETGVTQSPTHLIKTRGQQVTLRCSSQSGHNTVSWYQQALGQGPQFIFQYYREEENGRGNFPPRFSGLQFPNYSSELNVNALELDDSALYLCASSLSGGYEQYFGPGTRLTVT.

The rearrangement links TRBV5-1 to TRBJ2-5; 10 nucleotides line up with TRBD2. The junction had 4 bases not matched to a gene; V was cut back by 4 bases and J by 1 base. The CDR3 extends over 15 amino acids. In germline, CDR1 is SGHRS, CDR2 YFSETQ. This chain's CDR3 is CASSLSGGIQETQYF. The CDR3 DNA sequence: TGCGCCAGCAGCCTTAGCGGGGGGATCCAAGAGACCCAGTACTTC. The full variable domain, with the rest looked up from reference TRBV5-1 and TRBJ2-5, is KAGVTQTPRYLIKTRGQQVTLSCSPISGHRSVSWYQQTPGQGLQFLFEYFSETQRNKGNFPGRFSGRQFSNSRSEMNVSTLELGDSALYLCASSLSGGIQETQYFGPGTRLLVL.

The CDR3: CASSGLTGVEQYF. The CDR3 nucleotides read TGTGCCAGCAGCGGATTGACTGGAGTGGAGCAGTACTTC. The rearrangement joins TRBV9 to TRBJ2-7; D gene uncertain. Between the trimmed V and J ends, which lost 3 bases and 7 bases, there was a span of 14 bases. CDR3 length equals 13 residues. Germline CDR1 reads SGDLS; CDR2 reads YYNGEE.

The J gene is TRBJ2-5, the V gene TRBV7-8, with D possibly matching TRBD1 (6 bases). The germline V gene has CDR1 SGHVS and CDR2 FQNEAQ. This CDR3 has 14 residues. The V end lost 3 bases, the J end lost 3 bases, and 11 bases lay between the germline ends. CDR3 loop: CASSLQGWEETQYF. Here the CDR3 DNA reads TGTGCCAGCAGCTTGCAGGGGTGGGAAGAGACCCAGTACTTC.